One and the same sample provided the 28 T cell receptor beta chains below, sequenced in a study of monozygotic twins with inflammatory bowel disease. Each CDR3 protein gets one entry in TCRdb, which reprocessed the 5' RACE reads and gives no DNA. The sample holds 200,000 to 250,000 distinct CDR3 sequences. Sequencing used blood. The receptors stem from a human donor with ulcerative colitis or Crohn's disease, or a healthy co-twin of an affected twin (not recorded which).

This chain connects TRBV10-3 to TRBJ2-6. This CDR3 region has 16 residues. The germline CDR1 and CDR2 sequences are ENHRY and SYGVKD. Here the CDR3 reads CAISESGVSGANVLTF.

The chain links TRBV29-1 to TRBJ1-2. Germline lookup yields CDR1 SQVTM and CDR2 ANQGSEA. The CDR3 has 12 amino acids. The CDR3 loop reads CSVEGTDYGYTF.

This chain connects TRBV7-9 to TRBJ1-4. The germline V gene has CDR1 SEHNR and CDR2 FQNEAQ (reference sequence). This CDR3 has 15 amino acids. The CDR3 reads CASSLVSPTNEKLFF. Full variable domain (rest looked up from reference TRBV7-9 and TRBJ1-4): DTGVSQNPRHKITKRGQNVTFRCDPISEHNRLYWYRQTLGQGPEFLTYFQNEAQLEKSRLLSDRFSAERPKGSFSTLEIQRTEQGDSAMYLCASSLVSPTNEKLFFGSGTQLSVL.

The V and J genes are TRBV7-2 and TRBJ2-7; there is no DNA to check the TCRdb D call of TRBD1. The length of the CDR3 is 15 residues. Germline V CDR1 and CDR2: SGHTA, FQGNSA. The CDR3 reads CASSLALDGGHEQYF.

The chain uses TRBV12-3 or TRBV12-4 and TRBJ2-2; TCRdb outputs TRBD1, but without DNA this stays unchecked. The CDR3 totals 15 residues. The CDR3 here is CASSVRGTNTGELFF.

The chain uses TRBV7-3 and TRBJ1-1. CDR3 length equals 13 residues. Germline CDR1 reads SGHTA; CDR2 reads FQGTGA. The chain's CDR3 is CASSLLVSTEAFF.

The genes are TRBV12-3 or TRBV12-4 and TRBJ2-7; TCRdb gives TRBD1 as the D gene, but with no DNA this cannot be confirmed. The CDR3 runs to 14 residues. CDR3 in amino acids: CASRNDRAPYEQYF.

The V and J genes are TRBV7-9 and TRBJ2-1; the TCRdb D gene call, TRBD2, has no DNA to confirm it. The length of the CDR3 is 16 residues. CDR1 is SEHNR, CDR2 FQNEAQ, per germline (reference sequence). The CDR3 sequence: CASSLGGSSGSNEQFF. The full variable domain, rest sourced from reference TRBV7-9 and TRBJ2-1, is DTGVSQNPRHKITKRGQNVTFRCDPISEHNRLYWYRQTLGQGPEFLTYFQNEAQLEKSRLLSDRFSAERPKGSFSTLEIQRTEQGDSAMYLCASSLGGSSGSNEQFFGPGTRLTVL.

This chain connects TRBV2 to TRBJ2-5. CDR1 and CDR2 (germline): SNHLY, FYNNEI. The CDR3 is 13 residues long. The CDR3 here is CASTRSLGETQYF.

The chain joins TRBV4-2 to TRBJ1-2; TCRdb calls TRBD1, which cannot be checked without DNA. Germline V gene sequence: CDR1 LGHNA, CDR2 YNFKEQ. CDR3 length: 14 amino acids. CDR3 in amino acids: CASSQGGTAYGYTF.

This chain uses TRBV19 with TRBJ2-3; checking the TCRdb D call of TRBD1 is not possible without DNA. The CDR3 sequence is 16 residues long. From germline, CDR1 is LNHDA and CDR2 SQIVND (reference sequence). The CDR3 loop is CASSMPRGFSTDTQYF.

The chain employs TRBV28 and TRBJ2-2; TCRdb proposes TRBD2, but this gene call is untestable without DNA. This CDR3 spans 15 amino acids. Germline V gene data show CDR1 as MDHEN and CDR2 as SYDVKM. This chain's CDR3 is CASSIAGLSTGELFF.

The genes are TRBV4-1 and TRBJ1-4; TCRdb indicates TRBD1, and absent DNA this call remains unverified. This CDR3 has 17 residues. Germline V gene lookup returns CDR1 MGHRA and CDR2 YSYEKL. The CDR3 sequence is CASSPFPAGVVLEKLFF.

This chain connects TRBV15 to TRBJ2-1; TCRdb proposes TRBD1, but this gene call is untestable without DNA. CDR1 is LNHNV and CDR2 is YYDKDF in the germline V gene (reference sequence). CDR3 size: 16 residues. CDR3 protein: CATSRKQGGVGNEQFF.

CDR3 loop: CASSRSIGQPGYGYTF. The chain combines TRBV4-1 with TRBJ1-2. Germline CDR1 MGHRA, CDR2 YSYEKL. The CDR3 covers 16 residues.

The chain couples TRBV7-2 to TRBJ2-4; TCRdb reports TRBD1, a call that lacks DNA to check it against. Germline CDR1 reads SGHTA; CDR2 reads FQGNSA. CDR3 size: 15 residues. CDR3 sequence reads: CASSLGQVRGNMQYF.

The chain combines TRBV4-2 with TRBJ2-7; with no DNA, the TCRdb D assignment of TRBD1 cannot be verified. Per the germline V gene, CDR1 is LGHNA and CDR2 is YNFKEQ. This CDR3 is built from 14 residues. This CDR3 reads CASSQIQGAYEQYF.

The V and J genes are TRBV4-2 and TRBJ1-1. The CDR3 is 16 amino acids. Germline V CDR1 and CDR2: LGHNA, YNFKEQ. CDR3 sequence: CASSQWLLQGDTEAFF.

The chain carries TRBV7-2 and TRBJ1-2; checking the TCRdb D call of TRBD1 is not possible without DNA. Germline V gene data show CDR1 as SGHTA and CDR2 as FQGNSA. The CDR3 sequence is 17 residues long. CDR3 in amino acids: CASSLLGTGGNFRGYTF.

The V gene is TRBV5-1, the J gene TRBJ2-3; with no DNA, the TCRdb D assignment of TRBD2 cannot be verified. The CDR3 has 19 residues. The germline CDR1 and CDR2 sequences are SGHRS and YFSETQ. CDR3 loop: CASSLAKSGGARVSDTQYF. The full variable domain, its missing parts supplied by reference TRBV5-1 and TRBJ2-3, is KAGVTQTPRYLIKTRGQQVTLSCSPISGHRSVSWYQQTPGQGLQFLFEYFSETQRNKGNFPGRFSGRQFSNSRSEMNVSTLELGDSALYLCASSLAKSGGARVSDTQYFGPGTRLTVL.

The CDR3 sequence: CASSLGQGPEKLFF. The rearrangement links TRBV7-9 to TRBJ1-4; TCRdb proposes TRBD1, but this gene call is untestable without DNA. CDR3 length: 14 residues. From germline, CDR1 is SEHNR and CDR2 FQNEAQ (reference sequence).

This chain joins TRBV7-8 and TRBJ2-4; as DNA is missing, the TRBD2 call by TCRdb cannot be tested. In germline, CDR1 is SGHVS, CDR2 FQNEAQ. This CDR3 has 17 amino acids. CDR3 residues: CASSSWTSGGALNIQYF.

This sequence joins TRBV6-1 and TRBJ1-2; as DNA is missing, the TRBD1 call by TCRdb cannot be tested. Per the germline V gene, CDR1 is MNHNS and CDR2 is SASEGT. The CDR3 is 15 amino acids. The CDR3 is CASSGSGTGEFGFTF.

This rearrangement joins TRBV20-1 to TRBJ1-2; TCRdb gives TRBD1 as the D gene, but with no DNA this cannot be confirmed. Germline CDR1 DFQATT, CDR2 SNEGSKA (reference sequence). The CDR3 loop spans 13 amino acids. CDR3 sequence: CSAKPGQFYGYTF.

This sequence joins TRBV19 and TRBJ2-1; TCRdb names TRBD1, which stays unverified in the absence of DNA. Germline CDR1 LNHDA, CDR2 SQIVND (reference sequence). This CDR3 is built from 16 residues. The CDR3 protein is CASSIPRGQVLNEQFF.

The chain has TRBV6-5 and TRBJ1-6; TCRdb's assignment of TRBD1 cannot be checked, as there is no DNA. The CDR3 consists of 18 residues. CDR1 and CDR2 (germline): MNHEY, SVGAGI. The CDR3 sequence: CASSYSGTGALGNSPLHF.

The V gene is TRBV7-8, the J gene TRBJ1-4. This CDR3 comprises 17 residues. CDR1 and CDR2 from the germline V gene are SGHVS and FQNEAQ. The CDR3 spells CASSFSNREGTNEKLFF.

This CDR3 reads CATSDVNTEQFF. The genes are TRBV24-1 and TRBJ2-1. The CDR3 is made up of 12 amino acids. Germline V CDR1 and CDR2: KGHDR, SFDVKD.